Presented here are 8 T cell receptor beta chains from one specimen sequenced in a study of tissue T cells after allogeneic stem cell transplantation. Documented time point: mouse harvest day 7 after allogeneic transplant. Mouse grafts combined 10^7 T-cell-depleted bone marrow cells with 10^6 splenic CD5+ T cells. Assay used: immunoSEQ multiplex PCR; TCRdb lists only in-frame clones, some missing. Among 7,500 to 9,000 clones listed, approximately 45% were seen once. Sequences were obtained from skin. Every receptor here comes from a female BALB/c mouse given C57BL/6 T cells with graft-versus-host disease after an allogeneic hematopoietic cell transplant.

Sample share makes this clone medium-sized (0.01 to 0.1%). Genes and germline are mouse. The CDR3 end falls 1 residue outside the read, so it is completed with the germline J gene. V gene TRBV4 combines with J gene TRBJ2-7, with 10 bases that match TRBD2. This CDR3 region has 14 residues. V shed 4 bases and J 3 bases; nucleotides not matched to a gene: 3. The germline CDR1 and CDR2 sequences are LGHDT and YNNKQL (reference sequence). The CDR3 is CASSLTGGVYEQYF. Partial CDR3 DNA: TGTGCCAGCAGCTTAACTGGGGGGGTCTATGAACAGTAC.

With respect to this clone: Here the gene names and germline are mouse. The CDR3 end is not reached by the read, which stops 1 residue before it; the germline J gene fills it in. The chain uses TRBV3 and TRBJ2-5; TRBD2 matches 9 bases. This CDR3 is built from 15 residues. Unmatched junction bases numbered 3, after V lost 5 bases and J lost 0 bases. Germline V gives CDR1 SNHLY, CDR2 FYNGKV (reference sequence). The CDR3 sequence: CASSRDWVNQDTQYF. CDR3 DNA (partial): TGTGCCAGCAGCCGGGACTGGGTTAACCAAGACACCCAGTAC.

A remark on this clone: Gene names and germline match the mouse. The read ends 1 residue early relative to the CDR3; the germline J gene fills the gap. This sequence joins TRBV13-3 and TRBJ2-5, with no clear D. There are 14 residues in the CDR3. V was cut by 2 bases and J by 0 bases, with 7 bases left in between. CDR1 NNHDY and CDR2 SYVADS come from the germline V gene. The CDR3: CASSEPHNQDTQYF. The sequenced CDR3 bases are TGTGCCAGCAGTGAGCCACATAACCAAGACACCCAGTAC.

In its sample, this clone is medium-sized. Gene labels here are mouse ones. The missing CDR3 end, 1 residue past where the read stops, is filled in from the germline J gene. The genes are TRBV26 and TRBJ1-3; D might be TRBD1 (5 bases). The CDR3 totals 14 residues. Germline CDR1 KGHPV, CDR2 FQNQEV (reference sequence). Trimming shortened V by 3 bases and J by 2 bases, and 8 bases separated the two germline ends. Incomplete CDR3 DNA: TGTGCCAGCAGTCTAACGGGGCCTGGAAATACGCTCTAT. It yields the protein CASSLTGPGNTLY. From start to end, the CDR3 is CASSLTGPGNTLYF.

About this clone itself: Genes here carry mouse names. CDR3 DNA (partial): TGTGCCAGCGGCGCAAAAAACACCTTGTAC. Protein: CASGAKNTLY. The whole CDR3 is CASGAKNTLYF. V usage is TRBV15 and J usage is TRBJ2-4, with D hard to call. Sequencing ends 1 residue short of the CDR3 end; the germline J gene provides the rest. Germline values: CDR1 SGHND, CDR2 FRSKSL. The CDR3 sequence is 11 residues long. V dropped 8 bases and J dropped 4 bases, with 7 bases sitting between them.

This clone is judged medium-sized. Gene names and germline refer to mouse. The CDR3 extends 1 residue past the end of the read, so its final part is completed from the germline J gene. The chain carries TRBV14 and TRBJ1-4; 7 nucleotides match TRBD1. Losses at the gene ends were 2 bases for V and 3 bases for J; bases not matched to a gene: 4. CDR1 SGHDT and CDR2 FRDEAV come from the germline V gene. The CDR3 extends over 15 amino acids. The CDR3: CASSLRGLANERLFF. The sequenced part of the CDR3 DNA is TGTGCCAGCAGTTTGAGGGGGCTTGCCAACGAAAGATTATTT.

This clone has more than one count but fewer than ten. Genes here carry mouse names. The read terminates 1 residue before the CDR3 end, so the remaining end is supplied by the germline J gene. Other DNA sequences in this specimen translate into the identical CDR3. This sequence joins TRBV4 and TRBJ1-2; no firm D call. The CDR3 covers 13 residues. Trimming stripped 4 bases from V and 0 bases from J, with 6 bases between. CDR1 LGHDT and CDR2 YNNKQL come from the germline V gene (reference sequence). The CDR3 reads CASSFQANSDYTF. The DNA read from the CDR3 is TGTGCCAGCAGCTTCCAAGCAAACTCCGACTACACC.

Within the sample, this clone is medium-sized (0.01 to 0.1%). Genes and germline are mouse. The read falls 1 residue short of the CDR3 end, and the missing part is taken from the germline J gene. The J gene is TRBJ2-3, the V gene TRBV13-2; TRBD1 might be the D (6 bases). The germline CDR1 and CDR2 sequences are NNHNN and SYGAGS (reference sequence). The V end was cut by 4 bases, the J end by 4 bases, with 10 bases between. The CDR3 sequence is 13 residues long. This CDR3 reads CASGQTGPETLYF. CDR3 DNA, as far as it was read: TGTGCCAGCGGTCAGACAGGCCCAGAAACGCTGTAT.